This T cell receptor (beta chain) comes out of a study of tumor-infiltrating lymphocytes in primary liver carcinoma. Scientists recovered RNA and DNA together from roughly 21-30 mg of unsorted bulk tissue. This CDR3 spans 11 amino acids. Starting material of 500 to 600 ng total RNA yielded TCR beta cDNA via a constant-region primer. Three nested multiplex PCR rounds, a slightly modified ARM-PCR, produced the libraries for TCR beta. Rounds one and two of PCR, each of roughly 10 cycles, were primed with TRBV1-TRBV30 forward primers and a C-beta reverse primer. TCRdb itself ran the multiplex PCR reads through MiXCR, one entry per CDR3 protein. Among around 47,000 distinct CDR3 sequences, about three quarters were seen once, and the ten largest hold 15% to 20%. This clonotype was observed a single time. One junction end does not reproduce the germline sequence, and a read error may be involved.

The sample taken for sequencing was liver tumor tissue from sampling region 2. Subset described: tumor region T2, inferior pole. The origin of this receptor is a man aged 35 to 55 with primary liver carcinoma and hepatitis B virus infection. This sequence joins TRBV12-3 or TRBV12-4 and TRBJ2-7, with D hard to call. This CDR3 is CASSLTYEQCF. The CDR3 DNA sequence: TGCGCCAGCAGTTTAACCTACGAGCAGTGCTTC.